Sequencing of this T cell receptor beta chain was carried out in a study of shared clonotypes between healthy human individuals. This table comes from immunoSEQ multiplex PCR, and its TCRdb copy is limited to in-frame clones, with some not included. This table holds more than 2,000,000 clones, just over 90% found once. Germline V gene data show CDR1 as SGDLS and CDR2 as YYNGEE. Trimming removed 7 bases from V and 5 bases from J; junction bases left unmatched: 10. This CDR3 is built from 15 residues. V and J are TRBV9 and TRBJ2-2, with 8 bases aligning to TRBD2. The receptor's source is a man younger than 30 in good health. Some clones in this sample may be carry-over from other donors' samples. The sequenced sample consisted of naive CD4+ T cells from PBMCs. The subset is: CD45RA+ positively selected. CDR3 residues: CASGPGLGQTGELFF. CDR3 DNA sequence: TGTGCCAGCGGACCGGGACTAGGTCAAACCGGGGAGCTGTTTTTT.